This entry features one T cell receptor (beta chain) sequence. The sample belongs to a study of T cells expressing NK-cell markers. Looked up from germline, CDR1 is SGHTA and CDR2 is FQGNSA. The CDR3 loop spans 15 amino acids. TCRdb re-called the 5' RACE reads and catalogs CDR3 proteins one per entry, DNA excluded. Recorded here are hundreds of thousands of distinct CDR3 sequences; the top ten clones represent 5.2%. The rearrangement uses TRBV7-2 and TRBJ1-6; as DNA is missing, the TRBD1 call by TCRdb cannot be tested. Source material: blood T cells: a sorted CD56 or NKG2C T cell subset, CD4+ or CD8+ T cells, or bulk PBMC T cells (not recorded which). The TCR originated in a man aged 18-70 years in good health. CDR3 sequence: CASSSNRDRVSPLHF.